The following is a T cell receptor beta chain sequence with its context. As yet, its antigen is unknown. The sample comes from a study of cytomegalovirus exposure and HLA in healthy donors. Study-level results: Among the most significant clusters, several appeared linked to common viral pathogens in a later analysis.

Trimming shortened V by 3 bases and J by 0 bases, and 16 bases separated the two germline ends. The CDR3 has 17 residues. CDR1 and CDR2 from the germline V gene are SGDLS and YYNGEE. PCR was performed using 60 Vbeta and 13 Jbeta primers. The assay was immunoSEQ multiplex PCR, and TCRdb's table has in-frame clones only and misses some. The sample holds roughly 56,000 clones; around 75% are singletons and the top ten take about 53%. V and J are TRBV9 and TRBJ1-3; possible D gene TRBD1, 6 bases. The sequence derives from a man between 50 and 59 years old in good health and CMV-seropositive. Source material: PBMCs. CDR3 sequence (DNA): TGTGCCAGCAGCGCCCGGACAGACTTGAGCTCTGGAAACACCATATATTTT. This sequence encodes CASSARTDLSSGNTIYF.